The present T cell receptor (beta chain) was sequenced within a study of cytomegalovirus exposure and HLA in healthy donors. The CDR3 has 13 residues. Germline V gene data show CDR1 as MNHNS and CDR2 as SASEGT. Trimming removed 2 bases at V and 2 bases at J, with 6 bases between. PCR used 60 Vbeta primers and 13 Jbeta primers. TCRdb's copy holds only in-frame clones and misses some; the assay was immunoSEQ multiplex PCR. Of 75,000 to 95,000 clones in the sample, around 80% are singletons; the top ten hold around an eighth. This receptor was taken from a human donor in good health. The J gene is TRBJ1-2, the V gene TRBV6-1; no clear D gene. Sequencing was done on a sample of PBMCs. The CDR3 DNA reads as TGTGCCAGCAGTGAAACTACGAACTATGGCTACACCTTC. Amino acid sequence: CASSETTNYGYTF.